The clone carrying this TCR beta chain was recorded many times. The antigen is unknown. This sample stems from a study of early T cells in non-severe SARS-CoV-2 infection. In the study overall: The input, bulk RNA from unsorted whole blood, was sequenced, and chains were unpaired.

As part of library construction, unique molecular identifiers were attached to individual cDNA molecules. MiXCR, run by TCRdb on the 5' RACE reads, gives a single entry per CDR3 protein. The sample holds over 20,000 distinct CDR3 sequences; 4.5% to 7% are singletons and the top ten take 2.4%. The CDR3 is made up of 14 amino acids. V lost 8 bases and J lost 5, with 16 bases in between. Germline V gives CDR1 SEHNR, CDR2 FQNEAQ (reference sequence). Study outcomes and limitations: VDJdb matches were skewed toward anti-spike CD8 T cell responses.

Material for sequencing was whole blood. The origin of this receptor is an adult who was a healthcare worker with PCR-confirmed SARS-CoV-2 infection or an uninfected control (not recorded which). This chain uses TRBV7-9 with TRBJ2-1; no definite D call. Here the CDR3 DNA reads TGTGCCAGCCTAACCGGGCAGGCAAACAATGAGCAGTTCTTC. Its protein product is CASLTGQANNEQFF.